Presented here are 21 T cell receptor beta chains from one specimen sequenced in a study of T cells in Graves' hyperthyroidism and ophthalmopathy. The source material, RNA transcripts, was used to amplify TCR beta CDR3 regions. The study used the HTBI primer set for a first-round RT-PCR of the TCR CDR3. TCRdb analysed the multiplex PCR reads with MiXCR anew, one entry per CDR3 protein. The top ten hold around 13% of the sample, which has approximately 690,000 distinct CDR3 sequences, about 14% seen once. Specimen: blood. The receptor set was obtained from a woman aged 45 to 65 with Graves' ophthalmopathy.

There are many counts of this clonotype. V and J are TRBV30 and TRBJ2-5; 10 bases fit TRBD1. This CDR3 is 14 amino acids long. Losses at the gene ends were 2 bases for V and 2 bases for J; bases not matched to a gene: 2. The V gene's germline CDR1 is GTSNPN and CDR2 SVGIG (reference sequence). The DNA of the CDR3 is TGTGCCTGGAGTCGGACAGGGGGTCAAGAGACCCAGTACTTC. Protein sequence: CAWSRTGGQETQYF. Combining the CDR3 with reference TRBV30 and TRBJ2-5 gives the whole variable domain SQTIHQWPATLVQPVGSPLSLECTVEGTSNPNLYWYRQAAGRGLQLLFYSVGIGQISSEVPQNLSASRPQDRQFILSSKKLLLSDSGFYLCAWSRTGGQETQYFGPGTRLLVL.

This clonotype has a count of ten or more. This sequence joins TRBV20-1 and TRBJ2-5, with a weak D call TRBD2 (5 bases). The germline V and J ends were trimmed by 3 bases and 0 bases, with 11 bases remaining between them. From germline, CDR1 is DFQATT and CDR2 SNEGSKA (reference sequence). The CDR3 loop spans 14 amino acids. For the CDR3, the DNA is TGCAGTGCTAGGCTAGCCTATTACCAAGAGACCCAGTACTTC. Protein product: CSARLAYYQETQYF.

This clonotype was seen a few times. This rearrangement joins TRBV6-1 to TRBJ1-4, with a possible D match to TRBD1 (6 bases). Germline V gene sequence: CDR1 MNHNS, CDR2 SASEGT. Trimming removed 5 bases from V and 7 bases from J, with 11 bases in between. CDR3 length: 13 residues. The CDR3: CASSLDSLEKLFF. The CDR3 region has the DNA TGTGCCAGCAGTTTGGACAGCCTTGAAAAACTGTTTTTT.

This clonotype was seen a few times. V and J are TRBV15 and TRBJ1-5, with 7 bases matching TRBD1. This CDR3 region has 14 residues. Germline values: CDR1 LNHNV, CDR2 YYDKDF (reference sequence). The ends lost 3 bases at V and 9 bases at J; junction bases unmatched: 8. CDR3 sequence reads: CATSRGTEPRPQHF. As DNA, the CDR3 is TGTGCCACCAGCAGGGGGACAGAGCCTCGGCCCCAGCATTTT. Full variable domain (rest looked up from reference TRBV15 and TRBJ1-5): DAMVIQNPRYQVTQFGKPVTLSCSQTLNHNVMYWYQQKSSQAPKLLFHYYDKDFNNEADTPDNFQSRRPNTSFCFLDIRSPGLGDTAMYLCATSRGTEPRPQHFGDGTRLSIL.

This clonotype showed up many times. The CDR3 loop reads CSVLARTQGTQYF. The CDR3 nucleotides are TGCAGCGTTTTAGCCAGGACACAGGGTACGCAGTATTTT. V and J are TRBV29-1 and TRBJ2-3; tentative D call: TRBD1 (6 bases). CDR1 is SQVTM and CDR2 is ANQGSEA in the germline V gene. Deletions cut 5 bases from V and 8 bases from J, with 17 bases between. CDR3 length: 13 amino acids.

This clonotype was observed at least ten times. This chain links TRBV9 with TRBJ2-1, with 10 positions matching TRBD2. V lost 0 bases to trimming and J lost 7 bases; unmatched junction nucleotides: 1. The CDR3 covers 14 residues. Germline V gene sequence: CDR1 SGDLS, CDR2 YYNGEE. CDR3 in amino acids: CASSVGTSGNEQFF. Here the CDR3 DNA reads TGTGCCAGCAGCGTAGGGACTAGCGGAAATGAGCAGTTCTTC.

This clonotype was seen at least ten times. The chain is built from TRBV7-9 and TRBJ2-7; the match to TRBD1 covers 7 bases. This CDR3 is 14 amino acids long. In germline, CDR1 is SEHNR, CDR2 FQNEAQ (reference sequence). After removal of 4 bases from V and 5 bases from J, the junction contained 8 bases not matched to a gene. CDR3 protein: CASSSDRDVNEQYF. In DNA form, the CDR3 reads TGTGCCAGCAGCTCCGACAGGGACGTCAACGAGCAGTACTTC.

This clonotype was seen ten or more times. The CDR3 DNA reads TGTGCCAGCAGTTACCGCCTAGCGGGACTCTCCTACAATGAGCAGTTCTTC. It is translated as CASSYRLAGLSYNEQFF. The rearrangement uses TRBV6-2 or TRBV6-3 and TRBJ2-1; 9 nucleotides line up with TRBD2. After removal of 2 bases from V and 0 bases from J, the junction contained 5 bases not matched to a gene. CDR1 MNHEY and CDR2 SVGEGT come from the germline V gene. CDR3 size: 17 residues.

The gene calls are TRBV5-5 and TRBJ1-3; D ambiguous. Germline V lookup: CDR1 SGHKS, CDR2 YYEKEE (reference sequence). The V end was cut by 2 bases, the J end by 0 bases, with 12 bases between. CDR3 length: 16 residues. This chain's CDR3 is CASSLTRSSSGNTIYF. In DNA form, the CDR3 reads TGTGCCAGCAGCTTAACGAGAAGCAGCTCTGGAAACACCATATATTTT.

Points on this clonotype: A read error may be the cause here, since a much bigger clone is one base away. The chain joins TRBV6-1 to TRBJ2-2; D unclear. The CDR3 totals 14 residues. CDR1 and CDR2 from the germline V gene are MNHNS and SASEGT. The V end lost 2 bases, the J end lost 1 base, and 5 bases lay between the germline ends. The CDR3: CASSEIGNTGELFF. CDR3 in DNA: TGTGCCAGCAGTGAAATCGGGAACACCGGGGAGCTGTTTTTT.

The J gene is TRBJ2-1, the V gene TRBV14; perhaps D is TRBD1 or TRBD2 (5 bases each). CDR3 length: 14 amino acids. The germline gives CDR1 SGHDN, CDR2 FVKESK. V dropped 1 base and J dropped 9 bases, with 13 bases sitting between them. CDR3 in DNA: TGTGCCAGCAGCCAAGTTCTGGGACGAGGTGAGCAGTTCTTC. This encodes CASSQVLGRGEQFF.

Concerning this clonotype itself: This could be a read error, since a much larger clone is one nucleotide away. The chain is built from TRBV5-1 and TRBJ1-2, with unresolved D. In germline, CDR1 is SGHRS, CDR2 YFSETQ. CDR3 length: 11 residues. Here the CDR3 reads CVSSPGNGYTF. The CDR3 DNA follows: TGCGTCAGCAGCCCTGGGAATGGCTACACCTTC.

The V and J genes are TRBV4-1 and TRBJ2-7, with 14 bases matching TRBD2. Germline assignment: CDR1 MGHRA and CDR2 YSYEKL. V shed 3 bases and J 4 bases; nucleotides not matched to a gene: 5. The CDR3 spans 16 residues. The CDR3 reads CASSQGGLAGGYEQYF. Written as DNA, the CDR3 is TGCGCCAGCAGCCAGGGTGGACTAGCGGGAGGATACGAGCAGTACTTC.

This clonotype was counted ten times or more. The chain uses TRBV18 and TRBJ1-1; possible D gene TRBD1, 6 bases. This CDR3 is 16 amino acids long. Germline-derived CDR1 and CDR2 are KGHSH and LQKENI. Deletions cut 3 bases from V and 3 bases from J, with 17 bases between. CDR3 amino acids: CASSPRDIGLYTEAFF. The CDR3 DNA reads TGTGCCAGCTCACCCCGGGACATCGGCCTTTACACTGAAGCTTTCTTT.

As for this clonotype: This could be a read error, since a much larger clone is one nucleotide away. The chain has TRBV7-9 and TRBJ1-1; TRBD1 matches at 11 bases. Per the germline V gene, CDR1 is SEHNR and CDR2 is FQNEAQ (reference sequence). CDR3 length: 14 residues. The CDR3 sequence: CVSHSSGQGAEAFF. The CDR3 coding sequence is TGTGTCAGCCACAGCTCGGGACAGGGGGCTGAAGCTTTCTTT.

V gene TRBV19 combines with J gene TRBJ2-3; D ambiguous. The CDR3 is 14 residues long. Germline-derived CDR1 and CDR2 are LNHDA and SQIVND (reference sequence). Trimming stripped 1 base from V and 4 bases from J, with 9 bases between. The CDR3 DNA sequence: TGTGCCAGTAGTATAGGTCTTGGGCCAGATACGCAGTATTTT. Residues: CASSIGLGPDTQYF.

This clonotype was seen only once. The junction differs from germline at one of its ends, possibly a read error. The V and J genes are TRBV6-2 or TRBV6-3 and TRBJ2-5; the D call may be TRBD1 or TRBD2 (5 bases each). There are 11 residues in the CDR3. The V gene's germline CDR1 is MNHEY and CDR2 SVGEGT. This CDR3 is CEGSGPETQYF. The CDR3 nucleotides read TGCGAGGGGAGCGGACCGGAGACCCAGTACTTC.

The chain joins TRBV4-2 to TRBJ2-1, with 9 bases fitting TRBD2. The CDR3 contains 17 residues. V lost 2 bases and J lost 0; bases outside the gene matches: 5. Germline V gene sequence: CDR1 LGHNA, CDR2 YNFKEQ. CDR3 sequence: CASSQPSSGDSYNEQFF. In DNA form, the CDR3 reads TGTGCCAGCAGCCAACCCTCTAGCGGGGACTCCTACAATGAGCAGTTCTTC.

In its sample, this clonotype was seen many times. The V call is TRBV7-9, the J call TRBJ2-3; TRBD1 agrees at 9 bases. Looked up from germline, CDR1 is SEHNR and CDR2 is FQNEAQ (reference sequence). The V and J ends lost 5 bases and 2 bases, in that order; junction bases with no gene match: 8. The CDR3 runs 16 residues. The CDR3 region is CASSQGTGPFTDTQYF. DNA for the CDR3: TGTGCCAGCAGCCAGGGGACAGGGCCTTTCACAGATACGCAGTATTTT.

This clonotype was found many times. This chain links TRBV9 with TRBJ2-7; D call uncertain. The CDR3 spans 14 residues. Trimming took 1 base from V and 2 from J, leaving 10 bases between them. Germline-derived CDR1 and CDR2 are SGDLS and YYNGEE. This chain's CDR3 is CASSVWATPYEQYF. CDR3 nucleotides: TGTGCCAGCAGCGTATGGGCGACCCCCTACGAGCAGTACTTC.

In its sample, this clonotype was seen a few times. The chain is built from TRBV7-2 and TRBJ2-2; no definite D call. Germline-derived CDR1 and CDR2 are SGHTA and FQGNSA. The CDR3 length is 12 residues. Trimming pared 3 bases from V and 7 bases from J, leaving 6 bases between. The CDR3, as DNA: TGTGCCAGCAGCTTGATAGGCGGGGAGCTGTTTTTT. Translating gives CASSLIGGELFF.